Detailed here is one T cell receptor (beta chain). This CDR3 contains 16 residues. V lost 0 bases, J lost 4 bases, and 5 bases stayed unmatched. Germline V gives CDR1 MDHEN, CDR2 SYDVKM. The data originate from a study of blood T cell repertoires in COVID-19. Study-level background: Some COVID-19 samples were acute and others convalescent; all came from the United States, Italy and Spain. PBMCs, B-cell-depleted T cells, or T cells were the source of the cDNA or gDNA that made up the material.

Authors' methods: For nucleated cells, counts were estimated from reference gene primer amplification. Clones were sequenced by immunoSEQ multiplex PCR, and TCRdb holds only the in-frame ones, with some missing. That table is the source of V, J and clone size, and D and trimming were worked out from the DNA. The sample carries 58,000 or so clones, 78% recorded once. The V gene is TRBV28, the J gene TRBJ2-1, with 8 bases that match TRBD2. The source of this sequence is a human donor in a cohort sampled during active COVID-19. The sample was peripheral blood. The CDR3 protein is CASSLWRGGGYNEQFF. The CDR3 DNA reads as TGTGCCAGCAGTTTATGGCGCGGCGGGGGGTACAATGAGCAGTTCTTC.